Below, 5 T cell receptor beta chains from the same sample are listed, as sequenced in a study of T cells in Graves' hyperthyroidism and ophthalmopathy. Authors of the study amplified TCR beta CDR3 regions from RNA transcripts. With the HTBI primer set, the TCR CDR3 went through a first round of RT-PCR. A single record per CDR3 protein comes from TCRdb applying MiXCR to the multiplex PCR reads. The sample contains 490,000 or so distinct CDR3 sequences, 20% to 25% of which appear only once. The sequencing sample was made of blood. The receptors were gathered from an older woman with Graves' ophthalmopathy.

This clonotype was detected a few times. CDR3 protein: CASSPGGYAYEQYF. CDR3 DNA: TGTGCCAGCAGTCCGGGGGGGTATGCCTACGAGCAGTACTTC. The chain recombines TRBV27 with TRBJ2-7; TRBD2 agrees at 8 bases. J gave up 2 bases and V 5 bases, and 5 bases lay outside the gene matches. CDR1 is MNHEY, CDR2 SMNVEV, per germline (reference sequence). The CDR3 extends over 14 amino acids.

Concerning this clonotype: A much larger clone differs by one base, so this may be a read error. The chain couples TRBV12-3 or TRBV12-4 to TRBJ2-7; D is possibly TRBD1 or TRBD2 (6 bases each). Deletions cut 5 bases from V and 5 bases from J, with 13 bases between. There are 13 residues in the CDR3. The CDR3 DNA sequence: TGTGCCAGCAGTCGGGACGGGGGCCACGAGCAGTACTTC. Its translation: CASSRDGGHEQYF.

This clonotype was observed a handful of times. This chain joins TRBV20-1 and TRBJ1-2; D is unresolved. V lost 0 bases and J lost 4, with 12 bases in between. Germline V gene data show CDR1 as DFQATT and CDR2 as SNEGSKA (reference sequence). The CDR3 runs 14 residues. CDR3 sequence: CSARDRRNSYGYTF. The DNA for the CDR3 is TGCAGTGCTAGAGATAGACGGAACAGCTATGGCTACACCTTC.

Here the CDR3 DNA reads TGTGCTAGTGGGCTGACAGGGGGCACAGATACGCAGTATTTT. It translates to CASGLTGGTDTQYF. V and J are TRBV12-5 and TRBJ2-3, with 8 positions matching TRBD1. There are 14 residues in the CDR3. Germline CDR1 and CDR2: LGHNT and FRNRAP. Trimming cost V 6 bases and J 1 base; bases outside gene matches: 3.

The chain has TRBV9 and TRBJ2-1; no firm D call. V lost 4 bases and J 5 bases, leaving 19 bases between the germline ends. This CDR3 comprises 16 residues. Germline V gene sequence: CDR1 SGDLS, CDR2 YYNGEE. The CDR3 sequence: CASSYSLMAGDNEQFF. CDR3 sequence (DNA): TGTGCCAGCAGCTATTCATTAATGGCAGGAGACAATGAGCAGTTCTTC. Full variable domain (outside the CDR3, taken from reference TRBV9 and TRBJ2-1): DSGVTQTPKHLITATGQRVTLRCSPRSGDLSVYWYQQSLDQGLQFLIQYYNGEERAKGNILERFSAQQFPDLHSELNLSSLELGDSALYFCASSYSLMAGDNEQFFGPGTRLTVL.